The rows below give T cell receptor beta chains drawn from one sample of a study of radiation and T cells in renal cell carcinoma. The data were produced by immunoSEQ multiplex PCR, yet TCRdb's version contains in-frame clones alone and is incomplete. The sample contains around 170,000 clones, about 87% of which appear only once. This specimen was blood, taken from a patient whose treatment included radiotherapy and nephrectomy. The origin of the receptors is a woman aged 45 to 65 with renal cell carcinoma. CDR3s include the opening cysteine and the closing phenylalanine or tryptophan. Fields, in order: J gene, V gene, D gene, CDR3 protein. A D gene is named only where the DNA matches it firmly.

TRBJ1-6 TRBV5-1 TRBD1 CASSPSGAGQGSFAPLHF
TRBJ1-1 TRBV6-1 NA CASSGSGGRVTEAFF
TRBJ1-1 TRBV6-6 NA CASSYRGRGTEAFF
TRBJ1-4 TRBV7-9 NA CASSLGLGYEKLFF
TRBJ2-5 TRBV5-6 NA CASSQRSTLAGETQYF
TRBJ2-7 TRBV5-1 TRBD1 CASSPTGQGVGFISYEQYF
TRBJ2-7 TRBV6-5 NA CASSDTTYEQYF
TRBJ2-1 TRBV7-8 NA CASSLRGVVTITSYNEQFF
TRBJ2-5 TRBV5-5 NA CASTRRERPYQETQYF
TRBJ1-4 TRBV9 TRBD1 CASSSRGGGEKLFF
TRBJ2-5 TRBV5-4 TRBD2 CASSLRSLAGGQYQETQYF
TRBJ2-5 TRBV6-6 NA CASSYGGEETQYF
TRBJ1-1 TRBV7-2 TRBD1 CASSLNPTGGNTEAFF
TRBJ2-6 TRBV19 NA CASVPGRTSGANVLTF
TRBJ2-2 TRBV7-3 NA CASTQGGAGELFF
TRBJ1-6 TRBV2 NA CASSESPPGVAPLHF